The 9 T cell receptor beta chains reported below all come from one sample, sequenced in a study of T cell responses to AZD1222 COVID-19 vaccine. The data were produced by immunoSEQ multiplex PCR, yet TCRdb's version contains in-frame clones alone and is incomplete. The top ten clones hold approximately 6.9% of a sample with around 100,000 clones, about 91% of them seen once. The specimen comprised peripheral blood, sampled 28 days after the second AZD1222 dose. The origin of the receptors is an adult who received the AZD1222 COVID-19 vaccine.

The CDR3 loop is CASTLVSYGYTF. In DNA form, the CDR3 reads TGTGCCAGCACGTTGGTGTCCTATGGCTACACCTTC. This chain joins TRBV2 and TRBJ1-2; D not certain. The CDR3 is 12 amino acids. Trimming removed 7 bases at V and 4 bases at J, with 10 bases between. Looked up from germline, CDR1 is SNHLY and CDR2 is FYNNEI.

Note on this clone: The identical CDR3 is also encoded by other nucleotide sequences in the sample. V and J are TRBV19 and TRBJ2-7; 9 bases agree with TRBD1. This CDR3 is 13 amino acids long. After removal of 3 bases from V and 5 bases from J, the junction contained 2 bases not matched to a gene. Germline V gene lookup returns CDR1 LNHDA and CDR2 SQIVND (reference sequence). The DNA for the CDR3 is TGTGCCAGTAGTATCCGGACAGGGGACGAGCAGTACTTC. As protein: CASSIRTGDEQYF.

The V call is TRBV2, the J call TRBJ2-5, with TRBD2 as a possible D gene (6 bases). CDR3 length: 14 residues. Germline V CDR1 and CDR2: SNHLY, FYNNEI. Trimming removed 6 bases from V and 4 bases from J, with 15 bases in between. CDR3 residues: CASSRDSVSETQYF. The CDR3 DNA reads as TGTGCCAGCAGCCGGGACTCAGTATCAGAGACCCAGTACTTC.

The chain has TRBV19 and TRBJ1-4; D uncertain. Per germline, CDR1 LNHDA and CDR2 SQIVND (reference sequence). V was shortened by 3 bases and J by 4 bases, with 6 bases between the two germline ends. The CDR3 length is 13 residues. CDR3: CASSISDNEKLFF. CDR3 sequence (DNA): TGTGCCAGTAGTATTTCGGATAATGAAAAACTGTTTTTT.

This chain connects TRBV6-2 or TRBV6-3 to TRBJ1-1; TRBD1 matches at 8 bases. Germline trimming cut 6 bases from V and 5 bases from J; bases unmatched to any gene: 14. The CDR3 is made up of 16 amino acids. CDR1 is MNHEY, CDR2 SVGEGT, per germline. CDR3 amino acids: CASSSQDRVVGTEAFF. CDR3 in DNA: TGTGCCAGCAGCTCCCAGGACAGGGTAGTTGGAACTGAAGCTTTCTTT.

CDR3 DNA: TGTGCCAGCAGCCAAGCTACTGCGGGGGTGTCCCTAAGCACAGATACGCAGTATTTT. It is translated as CASSQATAGVSLSTDTQYF. This rearrangement joins TRBV14 to TRBJ2-3, with 7 bases aligning to TRBD2. From germline, CDR1 is SGHDN and CDR2 FVKESK. The CDR3 consists of 19 residues. The J segment lost 0 bases and the V segment lost 1 base, leaving 13 bases of the junction unmatched.

The chain carries TRBV4-1 and TRBJ1-4; a weak D match, TRBD1 (5 bases). Germline values: CDR1 MGHRA, CDR2 YSYEKL. Trimming shortened V by 1 base and J by 7 bases, and 16 bases separated the two germline ends. There are 16 residues in the CDR3. The CDR3 sequence: CASSQVWGRASEKLFF. The CDR3, as DNA: TGCGCCAGCAGCCAAGTATGGGGCAGGGCGAGTGAAAAACTGTTTTTT.

This rearrangement joins TRBV28 to TRBJ1-3, with D tentatively TRBD1 (5 bases). V lost 7 bases and J 2 bases, leaving 18 bases between the germline ends. CDR1 MDHEN and CDR2 SYDVKM come from the germline V gene. The CDR3 loop spans 16 amino acids. DNA for the CDR3: TGTGCCAGCATAGGGGACCAGGCCTTTCCTGGAAACACCATATATTTT. Translating gives CASIGDQAFPGNTIYF.

This sequence joins TRBV4-2 and TRBJ2-2; 11 bases align to TRBD2. This CDR3 has 16 residues. Trimming cost V 2 bases and J 6 bases; bases outside gene matches: 5. Germline values: CDR1 LGHNA, CDR2 YNFKEQ. CDR3 in amino acids: CASSQNLAGGAGELFF. The CDR3 DNA reads as TGTGCCAGCAGCCAAAATCTAGCGGGGGGAGCCGGGGAGCTGTTTTTT.